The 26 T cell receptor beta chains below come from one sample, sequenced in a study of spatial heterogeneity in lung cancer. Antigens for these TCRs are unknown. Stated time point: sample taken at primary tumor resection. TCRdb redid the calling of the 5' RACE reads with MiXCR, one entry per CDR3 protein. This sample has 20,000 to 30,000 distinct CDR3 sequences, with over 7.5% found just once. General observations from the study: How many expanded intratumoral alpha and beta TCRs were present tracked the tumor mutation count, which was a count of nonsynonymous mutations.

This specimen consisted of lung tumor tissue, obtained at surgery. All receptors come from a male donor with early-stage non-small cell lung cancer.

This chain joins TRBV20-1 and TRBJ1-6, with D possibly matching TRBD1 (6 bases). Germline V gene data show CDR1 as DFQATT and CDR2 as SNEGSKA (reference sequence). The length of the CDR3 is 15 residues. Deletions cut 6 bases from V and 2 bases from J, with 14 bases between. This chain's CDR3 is CSAPRGMAYNSPLHF. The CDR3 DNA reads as TGCAGTGCCCCAAGGGGGATGGCCTATAATTCACCCCTCCACTTT.

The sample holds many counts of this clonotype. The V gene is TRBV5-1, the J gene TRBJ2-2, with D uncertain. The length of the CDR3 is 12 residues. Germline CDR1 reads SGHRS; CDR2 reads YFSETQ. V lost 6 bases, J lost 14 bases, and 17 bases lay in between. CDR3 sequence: CASTSGAPFLFF. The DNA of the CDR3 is TGCGCCAGCACGTCCGGAGCACCGTTTCTGTTTTTT.

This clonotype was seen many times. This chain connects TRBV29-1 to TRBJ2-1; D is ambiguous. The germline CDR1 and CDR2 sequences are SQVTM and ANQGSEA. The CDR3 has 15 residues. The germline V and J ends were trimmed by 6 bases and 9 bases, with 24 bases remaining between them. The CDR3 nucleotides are TGCAGCGTGCCGGGCGCGACGAGCCTCCCAAGTGAGCAGTTCTTC. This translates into CSVPGATSLPSEQFF.

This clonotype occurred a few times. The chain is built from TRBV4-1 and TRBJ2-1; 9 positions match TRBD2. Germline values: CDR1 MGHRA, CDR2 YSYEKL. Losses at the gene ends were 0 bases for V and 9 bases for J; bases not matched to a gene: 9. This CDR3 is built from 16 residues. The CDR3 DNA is TGCGCCAGCAGCCAAGAGGGAGGCGGGAGGGCCGGTGAGCAGTTCTTC. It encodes CASSQEGGGRAGEQFF.

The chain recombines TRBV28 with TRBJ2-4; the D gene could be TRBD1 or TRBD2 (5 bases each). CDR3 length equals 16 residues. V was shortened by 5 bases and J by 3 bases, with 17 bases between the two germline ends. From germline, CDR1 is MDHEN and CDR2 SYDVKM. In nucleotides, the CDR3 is TGTGCCAGCAGTGACAGCTCTTCGGGGCGCAAAAACATTCAGTACTTC. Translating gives CASSDSSSGRKNIQYF.

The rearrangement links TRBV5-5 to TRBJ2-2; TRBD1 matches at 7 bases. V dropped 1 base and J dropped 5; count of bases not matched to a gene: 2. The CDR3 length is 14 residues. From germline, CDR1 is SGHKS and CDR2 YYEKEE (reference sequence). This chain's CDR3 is CASSLSRGTGELFF. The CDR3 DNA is TGTGCCAGCAGCTTGTCCAGGGGGACCGGGGAGCTGTTTTTT.

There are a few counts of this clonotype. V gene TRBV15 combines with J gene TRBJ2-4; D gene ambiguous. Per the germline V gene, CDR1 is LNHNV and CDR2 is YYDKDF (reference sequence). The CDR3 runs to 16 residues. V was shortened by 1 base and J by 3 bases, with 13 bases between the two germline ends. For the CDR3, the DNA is TGTGCCACCAGCAGAGGTCGACCCATGGGCAAAAACATTCAGTACTTC. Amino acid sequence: CATSRGRPMGKNIQYF.

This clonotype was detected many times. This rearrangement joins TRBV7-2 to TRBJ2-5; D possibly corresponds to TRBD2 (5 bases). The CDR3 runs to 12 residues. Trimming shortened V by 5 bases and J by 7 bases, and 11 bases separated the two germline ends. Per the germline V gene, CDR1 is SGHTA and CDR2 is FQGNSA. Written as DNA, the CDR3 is TGTGCCAGCAGCGCCAATCGGGGGACCCAGTACTTC. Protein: CASSANRGTQYF.

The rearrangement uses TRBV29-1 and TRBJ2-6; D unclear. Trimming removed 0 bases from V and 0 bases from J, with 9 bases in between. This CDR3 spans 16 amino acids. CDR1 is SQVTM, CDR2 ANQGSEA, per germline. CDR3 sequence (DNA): TGCAGCGTTGAAGATGAATCCTACTCTGGGGCCAACGTCCTGACTTTC. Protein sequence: CSVEDESYSGANVLTF.

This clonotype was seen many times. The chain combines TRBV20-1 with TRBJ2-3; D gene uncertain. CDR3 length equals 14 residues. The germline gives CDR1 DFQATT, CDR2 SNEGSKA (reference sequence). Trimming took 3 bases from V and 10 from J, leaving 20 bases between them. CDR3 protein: CSASNPGHPPAQYF. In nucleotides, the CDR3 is TGCAGTGCTAGCAATCCCGGGCACCCCCCAGCGCAGTATTTT.

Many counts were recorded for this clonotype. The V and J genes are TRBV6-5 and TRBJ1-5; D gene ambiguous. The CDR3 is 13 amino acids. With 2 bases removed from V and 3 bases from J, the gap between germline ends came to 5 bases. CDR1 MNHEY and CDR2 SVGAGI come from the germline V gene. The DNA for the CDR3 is TGTGCCAGCAGTTACGGTAACAATCAGCCCCAGCATTTT. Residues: CASSYGNNQPQHF.

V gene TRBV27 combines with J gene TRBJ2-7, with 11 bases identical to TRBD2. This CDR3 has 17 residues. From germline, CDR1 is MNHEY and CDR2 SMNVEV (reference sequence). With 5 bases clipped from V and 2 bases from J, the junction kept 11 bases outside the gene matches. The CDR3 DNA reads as TGTGCCAGCAGTCCAAGACTAGCGGGGTATAGACCCTACGAGCAGTACTTC. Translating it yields CASSPRLAGYRPYEQYF.

The CDR3 DNA sequence: TGTGCCAGCAGAGAAACAGCAACGGGGAATTCACCCCTCCACTTT. It encodes CASRETATGNSPLHF. The rearrangement uses TRBV27 and TRBJ1-6, with D uncertain. The CDR3 consists of 15 residues. Trimming left V 6 bases short and J 7 bases short, with 16 bases between. Germline V gives CDR1 MNHEY, CDR2 SMNVEV (reference sequence).

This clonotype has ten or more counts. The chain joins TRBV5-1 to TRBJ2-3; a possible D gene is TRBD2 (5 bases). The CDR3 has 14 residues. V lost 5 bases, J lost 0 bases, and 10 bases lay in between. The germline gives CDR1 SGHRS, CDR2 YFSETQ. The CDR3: CASRRAVSTDTQYF. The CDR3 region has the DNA TGCGCCAGCAGGAGAGCGGTTAGCACAGATACGCAGTATTTT. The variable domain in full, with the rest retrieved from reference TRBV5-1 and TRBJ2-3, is KAGVTQTPRYLIKTRGQQVTLSCSPISGHRSVSWYQQTPGQGLQFLFEYFSETQRNKGNFPGRFSGRQFSNSRSEMNVSTLELGDSALYLCASRRAVSTDTQYFGPGTRLTVL.

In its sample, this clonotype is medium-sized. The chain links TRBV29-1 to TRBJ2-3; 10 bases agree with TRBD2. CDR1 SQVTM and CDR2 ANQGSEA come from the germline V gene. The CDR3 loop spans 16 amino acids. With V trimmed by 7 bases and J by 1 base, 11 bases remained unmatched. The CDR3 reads CSAASGRAMGTDTQYF. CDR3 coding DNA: TGCAGCGCAGCCAGCGGGAGGGCCATGGGCACAGATACGCAGTATTTT.

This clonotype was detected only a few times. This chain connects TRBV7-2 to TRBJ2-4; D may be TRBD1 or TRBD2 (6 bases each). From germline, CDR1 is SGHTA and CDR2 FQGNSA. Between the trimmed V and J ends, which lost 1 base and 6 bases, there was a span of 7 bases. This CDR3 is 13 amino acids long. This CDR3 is CASSLEGGNIQYF. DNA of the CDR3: TGTGCCAGCAGCTTAGAGGGGGGAAACATTCAGTACTTC.

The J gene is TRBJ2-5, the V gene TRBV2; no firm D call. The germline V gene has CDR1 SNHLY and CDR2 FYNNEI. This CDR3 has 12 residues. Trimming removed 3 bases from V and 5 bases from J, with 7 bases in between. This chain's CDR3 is CASSELEETQYF. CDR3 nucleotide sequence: TGTGCCAGCAGTGAGTTGGAGGAGACCCAGTACTTC.

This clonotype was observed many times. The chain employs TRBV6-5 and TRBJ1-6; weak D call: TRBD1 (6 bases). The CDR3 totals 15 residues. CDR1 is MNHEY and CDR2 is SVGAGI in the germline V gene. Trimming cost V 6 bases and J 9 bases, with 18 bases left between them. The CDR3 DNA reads TGTGCCAGCAGGAGAACCGGGGGGGGCATTTCACCCCTCCACTTT. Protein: CASRRTGGGISPLHF.

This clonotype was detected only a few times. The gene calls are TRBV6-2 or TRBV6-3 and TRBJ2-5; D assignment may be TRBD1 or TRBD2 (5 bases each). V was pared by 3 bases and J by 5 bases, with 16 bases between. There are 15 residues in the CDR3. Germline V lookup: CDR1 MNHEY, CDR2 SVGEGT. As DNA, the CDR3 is TGTGCCAGCAGTTATAATTCCATCGGGGCTGAGACCCAGTACTTC. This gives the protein CASSYNSIGAETQYF.

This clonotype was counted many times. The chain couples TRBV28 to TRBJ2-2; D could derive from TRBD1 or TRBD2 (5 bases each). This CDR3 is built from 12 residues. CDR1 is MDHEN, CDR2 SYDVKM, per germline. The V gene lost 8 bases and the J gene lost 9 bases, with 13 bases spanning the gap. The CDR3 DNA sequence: TGTGCCAGCCGCTCGGGGCGGAGGGAGCTGTTTTTT. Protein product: CASRSGRRELFF.

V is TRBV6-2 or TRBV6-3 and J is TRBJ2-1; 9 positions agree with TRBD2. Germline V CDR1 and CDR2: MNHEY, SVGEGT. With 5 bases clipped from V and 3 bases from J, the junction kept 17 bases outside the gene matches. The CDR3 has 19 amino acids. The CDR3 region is CASSLPSLLAGDHYNEQFF. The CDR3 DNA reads TGTGCCAGCAGTCTCCCCTCCCTCTTAGCGGGAGACCACTACAATGAGCAGTTCTTC.

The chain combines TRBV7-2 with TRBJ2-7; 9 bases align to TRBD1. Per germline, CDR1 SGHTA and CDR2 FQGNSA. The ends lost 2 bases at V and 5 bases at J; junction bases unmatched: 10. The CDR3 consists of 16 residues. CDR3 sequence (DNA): TGTGCCAGCAGCTTAATCGGGACAGGGACTTCAGACGAGCAGTACTTC. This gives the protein CASSLIGTGTSDEQYF. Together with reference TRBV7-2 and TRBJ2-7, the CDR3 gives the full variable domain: GAGVSQSPSNKVTEKGKDVELRCDPISGHTALYWYRQSLGQGLEFLIYFQGNSAPDKSGLPSDRFSAERTGGSVSTLTIQRTQQEDSAVYLCASSLIGTGTSDEQYFGPGTRLTVT.

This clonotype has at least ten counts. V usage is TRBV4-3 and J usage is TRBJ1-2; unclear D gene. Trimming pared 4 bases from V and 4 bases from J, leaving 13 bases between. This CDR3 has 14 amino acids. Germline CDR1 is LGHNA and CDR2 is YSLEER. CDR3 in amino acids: CASSPHSVGYGYTF. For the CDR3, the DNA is TGCGCCAGCAGCCCCCATTCGGTAGGCTATGGCTACACCTTC.

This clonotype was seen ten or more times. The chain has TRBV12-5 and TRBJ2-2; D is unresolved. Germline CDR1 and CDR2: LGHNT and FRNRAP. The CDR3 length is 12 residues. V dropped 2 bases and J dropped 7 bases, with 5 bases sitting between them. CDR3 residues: CASGLPLGELFF. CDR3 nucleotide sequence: TGTGCTAGTGGTTTGCCTCTCGGGGAGCTGTTTTTT. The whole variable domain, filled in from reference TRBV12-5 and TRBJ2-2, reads DARVTQTPRHKVTEMGQEVTMRCQPILGHNTVFWYRQTMMQGLELLAYFRNRAPLDDSGMPKDRFSAEMPDATLATLKIQPSEPRDSAVYFCASGLPLGELFFGEGSRLTVL.

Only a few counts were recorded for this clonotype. The DNA for the CDR3 is TGTGCCAGCAGCCGCCAGGGTCGAGGCTACGAGCAGTACTTC. Translating it yields CASSRQGRGYEQYF. The gene calls are TRBV6-2 or TRBV6-3 and TRBJ2-7; D is possibly TRBD1 (5 bases). This CDR3 comprises 14 residues. In germline, CDR1 is MNHEY, CDR2 SVGEGT. With 6 bases removed from V and 3 bases from J, the gap between germline ends came to 15 bases.

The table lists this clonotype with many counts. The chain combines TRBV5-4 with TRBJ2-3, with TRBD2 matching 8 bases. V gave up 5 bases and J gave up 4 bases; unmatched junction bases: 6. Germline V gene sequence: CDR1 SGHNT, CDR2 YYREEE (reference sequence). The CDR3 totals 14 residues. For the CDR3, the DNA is TGTGCCAGCAGTCCCGGGACTAGGTCAGATACGCAGTATTTT. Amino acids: CASSPGTRSDTQYF.